The clone carrying this T cell receptor beta chain has only a few counts. These data belong to a study of beta chain features in type 1 diabetes. CD4+ naive, central memory, regulatory and stem cell-like memory subsets were isolated by sorting on CD45RO/CCR7/CD25/CD127/CD95/CD27. cDNA synthesis used the whole RNA isolate, giving expressed TCRB sequences. Sequenced by immunoSEQ multiplex PCR; TCRdb stores in-frame clones only, minus some. The data contain about 330,000 clones, approximately 9.9% of them singletons. This CDR3 region has 13 residues. Germline V gene sequence: CDR1 LNHDA, CDR2 SQIVND (reference sequence). Trimming removed 8 bases from V and 9 bases from J; junction bases left unmatched: 3.

This TCR derives from a woman in her 30s in good health. The J gene is TRBJ2-1, the V gene TRBV19, with TRBD2 matching over 14 bases. The specimen sequenced was naive CD4+ T cells from blood. DNA for the CDR3: TGTGCCAGTGGGACTAGCGGGAGAGTTGAGCAGTTCTTC. This translates into CASGTSGRVEQFF. The full variable domain, rest sourced from reference TRBV19 and TRBJ2-1, is DGGITQSPKYLFRKEGQNVTLSCEQNLNHDAMYWYRQDPGQGLRLIYYSQIVNDFQKGDIAEGYSVSREKKESFPLTVTSAQKNPTAFYLCASGTSGRVEQFFGPGTRLTVL.